This TCR beta chain was sequenced for a study of vaccination and CD4 T cells after COVID-19 (dated by TCRdb to between 2021 and 2024). For the wider study: Convalescent patients had a positive SARS-CoV-2 result on nasal swab PCR, and of these patients, several had mild disease and one had severe disease. Culture stimuli were overlapping spike peptide pools from SARS-CoV-2 and from the common cold coronaviruses HCoV-NL63, HCoV-OC43 and HCoV-229E. Each participant got two doses of either the Pfizer-BioNTech BNT162b2 vaccine (n=8) or the Moderna mRNA-1273 vaccine (n=2). As controls, cultures received a CEFX viral epitope pool (the positive control), an HIV-1 Nef peptide pool (the negative control), or no peptide at all. Post-COVID blood samples from convalescent patients were collected a median of 101 days after diagnosis, with a range of 35 to 161 days. Post-vaccine blood samples were obtained a median of around 67 days after the second vaccine dose, with a range of roughly 13 to 250 days. In 9 to 11 COVID-19 convalescent patients and 4 infection-naive healthy vaccine recipients, researchers compared the spike-specific CD4+ TCR repertoire from before mRNA vaccination with the repertoire from after. The convalescent cohort comprised six males and four females, including two Hispanic individuals, seven Caucasians, two Asians and one multiracial person.

Library creation used PCR. DNA from cultured CD4+ T cells underwent TCR sequencing with the Oncomine TCR Beta short-read assay at the Johns Hopkins FTIC core. The QIAamp micro DNA kit was used to extract genomic DNA from the cultured CD4+ T cells. Oncomine TCR Beta libraries from cultured CD4+ T cells were pooled using unique dual indexes and sequenced on an Illumina iSeq 100. The authors' pipeline ran thus. Non-productive sequences were removed, and CDR3s that did not start with C, did not end with F or W, or were shorter than 7 amino acids were discarded. Antigen-specific clonotypes were identified with the MANAFEST web application by comparing peptide-stimulated wells with reference and other culture wells. To be called positive, a clone needed an FDR below 0.05, an odds ratio above 5, and a productive frequency above 0.1% in at least two of three replicate wells. Cross-reactive clonotypes were defined as significantly expanded in both SARS-CoV-2 spike wells and at least one common cold coronavirus spike condition. Similarity between CDR3 sequences was evaluated in R version 3.6.1 using Levenshtein distances (stringdist) and unrooted phylogenetic trees (ape). TCRdb ran its own pipeline on the public reads, namely fastp trimming at Q25 and MiXCR clone calling, and kept in-frame beta chains. For every CDR3 protein sequence, its rows merge into one entry that carries the most common genes and DNA. The V and J calls were not made by the authors but by TCRdb's processing. The sample table lists about 20,000 distinct CDR3 sequences, 45% to 70% of them with a count of one. The top ten clones comprise over 9% of the sample.

This specimen's treatment or condition label, interpreted: approximately 9-day PBMC culture with coronavirus spike peptide pools or control peptides (ViraFEST assay). To expand antigen-specific T cells with peptide pools and then pick out the expanded clonotypes through TCR sequencing, the study relied on the ViraFEST assay. Positive SARS-CoV-2 PCR tests in the convalescent patients dated from March to December 2020, before Alpha, Beta and Delta variants emerged in the United States. Each well held some 2 million PBMCs cultured with roughly 10 ug/ml peptide pools in IMDM containing approximately 5% human AB serum and around 10 IU/ml IL-2. Half of the culture medium was replaced with fresh IL-2-containing medium on days 3 and 7. After roughly nine days of culture, CD4+ T cells were isolated by negative selection using the EasySep CD4+ T cell isolation kit. Ficoll-Paque Plus gradient centrifugation was used to isolate PBMCs from whole blood, and the isolated PBMCs were then either used fresh or cryopreserved at -140C. Triplicate wells were generally used for each culture condition.

In the germline V gene, CDR1 corresponds to SNHLY and CDR2 to FYNNEI. The V and J ends are trimmed by 4 bases and 4 bases, leaving 13 bases between them. The CDR3 covers 14 residues, taking in both the cysteine and the phenylalanine. Only the CDR3 DNA stays, 42 bases, in frame from base 1. On the study overall, not on this receptor specifically: Nearly all vaccine-specific clones in convalescent patients (304 of 307) were mono-reactive for SARS-CoV-2 spike rather than cross-reactive with common cold coronaviruses. The study included relatively few convalescent patients and did not analyze early timepoints after natural infection. The median number of SARS-CoV-2-reactive clonotypes rose from around 20 after infection to 38 after vaccination, but the change was not significant. In convalescent patients, a median roughly 85% of post-vaccine SARS-CoV-2-reactive clones were detected only after vaccination, suggesting vaccine-specific priming.

This clonotype was seen a single time. The clone's antigen remains unknown. Per-base qualities were not stored, and no clone one base away is much larger. A lone read offers only weak evidence. Sequenced: CD4+ T cells from blood, cultured in vitro. This sequence originates from a human donor who had recovered from COVID-19. This chain joins TRBV2 to TRBJ1-1; a tentative D call is TRBD1 (5 bases match). Read as DNA, the sequence is TGTGCCAGCAGTGTGGGGTCCAGGGTCACTGAAGCTTTCTTT. This gives the protein CASSVGSRVTEAFF. With all but the CDR3 taken from the reference TRBV2 and TRBJ1-1 genes, the full variable domain is: EPEVTQTPSHQVTQMGQEVILRCVPISNHLYFYWYRQILGQKVEFLVSFYNNEISEKSEIFDDQFSVERPDGSNFTLKIRSTKLEDSAMYFCASSVGSRVTEAFFGQGTRLTVV.